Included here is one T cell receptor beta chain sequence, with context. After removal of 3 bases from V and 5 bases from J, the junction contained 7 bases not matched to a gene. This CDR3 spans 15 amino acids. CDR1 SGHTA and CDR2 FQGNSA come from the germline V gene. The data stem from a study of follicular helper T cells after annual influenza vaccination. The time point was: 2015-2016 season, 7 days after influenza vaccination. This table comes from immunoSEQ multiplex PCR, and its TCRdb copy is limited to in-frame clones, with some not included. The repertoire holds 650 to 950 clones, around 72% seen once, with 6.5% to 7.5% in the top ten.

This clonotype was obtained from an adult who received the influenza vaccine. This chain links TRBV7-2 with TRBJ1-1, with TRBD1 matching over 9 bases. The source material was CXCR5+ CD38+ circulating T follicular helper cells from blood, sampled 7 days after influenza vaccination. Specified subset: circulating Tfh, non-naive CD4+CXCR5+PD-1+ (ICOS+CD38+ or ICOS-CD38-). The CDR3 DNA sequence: TGTGCCAGCAGCTTCGACAGGGGGTTGCGGACTGAAGCTTTCTTT. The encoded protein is CASSFDRGLRTEAFF.